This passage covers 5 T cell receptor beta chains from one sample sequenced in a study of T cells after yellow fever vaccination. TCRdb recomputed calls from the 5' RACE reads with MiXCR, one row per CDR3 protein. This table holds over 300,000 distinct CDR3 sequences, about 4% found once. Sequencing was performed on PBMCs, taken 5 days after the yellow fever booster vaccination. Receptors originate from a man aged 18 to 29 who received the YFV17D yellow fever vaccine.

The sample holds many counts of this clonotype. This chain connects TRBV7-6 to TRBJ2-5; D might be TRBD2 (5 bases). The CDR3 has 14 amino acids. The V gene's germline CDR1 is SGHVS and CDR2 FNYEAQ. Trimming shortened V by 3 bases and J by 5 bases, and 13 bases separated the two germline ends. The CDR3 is CASSFGNLGETQYF. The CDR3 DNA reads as TGTGCCAGCAGCTTCGGGAATCTAGGGGAGACCCAGTACTTC.

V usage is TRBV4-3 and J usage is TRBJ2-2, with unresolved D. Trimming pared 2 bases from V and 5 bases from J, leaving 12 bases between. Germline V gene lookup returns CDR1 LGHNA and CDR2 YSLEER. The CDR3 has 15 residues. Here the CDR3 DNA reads TGCGCCAGCAGCCAAAAGGCCCTGAGGACCGGGGAGCTGTTTTTT. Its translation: CASSQKALRTGELFF.

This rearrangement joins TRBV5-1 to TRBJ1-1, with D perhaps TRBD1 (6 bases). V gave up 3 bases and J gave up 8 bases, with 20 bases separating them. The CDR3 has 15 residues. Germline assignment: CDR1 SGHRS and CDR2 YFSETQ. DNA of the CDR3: TGCGCCAGCAGCTCGGGGGCTGCGGATTGGACCGAAGCTTTCTTT. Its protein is CASSSGAADWTEAFF.

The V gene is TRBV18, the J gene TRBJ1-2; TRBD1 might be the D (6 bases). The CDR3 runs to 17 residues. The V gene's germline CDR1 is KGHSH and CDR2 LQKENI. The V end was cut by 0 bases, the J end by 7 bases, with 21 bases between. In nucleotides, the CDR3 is TGTGCCAGCTCACCACCGGGGGCGGCACAGGGTCCCTTTGGCTACACCTTC. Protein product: CASSPPGAAQGPFGYTF. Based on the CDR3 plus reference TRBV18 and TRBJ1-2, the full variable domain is NAGVMQNPRHLVRRRGQEARLRCSPMKGHSHVYWYRQLPEEGLKFMVYLQKENIIDESGMPKERFSAEFPKEGPSILRIQQVVRGDSAAYFCASSPPGAAQGPFGYTFGSGTRLTVV.

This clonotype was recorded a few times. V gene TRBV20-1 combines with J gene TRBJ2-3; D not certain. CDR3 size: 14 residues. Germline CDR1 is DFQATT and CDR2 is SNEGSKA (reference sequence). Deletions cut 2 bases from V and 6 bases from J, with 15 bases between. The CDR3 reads CSARLRRLLDTQYF. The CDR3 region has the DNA TGCAGTGCTAGACTCCGCCGACTTCTGGATACGCAGTATTTT.